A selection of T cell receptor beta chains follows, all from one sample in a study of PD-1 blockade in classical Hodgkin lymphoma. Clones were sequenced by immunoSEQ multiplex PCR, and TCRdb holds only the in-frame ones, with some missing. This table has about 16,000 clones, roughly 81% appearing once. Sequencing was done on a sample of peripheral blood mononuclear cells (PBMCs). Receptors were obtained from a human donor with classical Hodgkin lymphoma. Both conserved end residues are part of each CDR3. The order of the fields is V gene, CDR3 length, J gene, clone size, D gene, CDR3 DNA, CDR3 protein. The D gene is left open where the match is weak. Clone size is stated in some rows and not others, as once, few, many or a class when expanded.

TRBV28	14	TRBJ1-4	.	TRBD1	TGTGCCAGCAGAGGGACAGGGATTAATGAAAAACTGTTTTTT	CASRGTGINEKLFF
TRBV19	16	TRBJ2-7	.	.	TGTGCCAGGCCCCCCCCCGGTACGCAAACAACCTACGAGCAGTACTTC	CARPPPGTQTTYEQYF
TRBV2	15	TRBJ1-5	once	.	TGTGCCAGCAGTTTTATTTCAGGGGCAAATCAGCCCCAGCATTTT	CASSFISGANQPQHF
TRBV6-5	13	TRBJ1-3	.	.	TGTGCCAGCAGTACAGAGACTGGAAACACCATATATTTT	CASSTETGNTIYF
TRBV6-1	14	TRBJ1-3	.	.	TGTGCCAGCAGGAGCGACACGGCTGGAAACACCATATATTTT	CASRSDTAGNTIYF
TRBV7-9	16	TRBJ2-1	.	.	TGTGCCAGCAGCCGACCGGGATCGGGGACATACAATGAGCAGTTCTTC	CASSRPGSGTYNEQFF
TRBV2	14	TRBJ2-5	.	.	TGTGCCAGCAGTGATGGGGGTCGGGGCGAGACCCAGTACTTC	CASSDGGRGETQYF
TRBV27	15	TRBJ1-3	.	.	TGTGCCAGCAGTTTAACAGGTCGGCAAGGAAACACCATATATTTT	CASSLTGRQGNTIYF
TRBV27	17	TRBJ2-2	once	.	TGTGCCAGCAGCCTATGGGGCCGGTTGTTTGGCACCGGGGAGCTGTTTTTT	CASSLWGRLFGTGELFF
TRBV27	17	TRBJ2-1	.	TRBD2	TGTGCCAGCAGACCTTTCTCCGGACTAGCGGGAGAGTATGAGCAGTTCTTC	CASRPFSGLAGEYEQFF
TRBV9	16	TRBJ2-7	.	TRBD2	TGTGCCAGCAGTTCTAGCGGGGCCGATAGCTCCTACGAGCAGTACTTC	CASSSSGADSSYEQYF
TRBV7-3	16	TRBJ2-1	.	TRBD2	TGTGCCAGCAGCTTAACCTCTAGCGGGACCTACAATGAGCAGTTCTTC	CASSLTSSGTYNEQFF
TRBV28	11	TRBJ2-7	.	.	TGTGCCAGCAGTTGGGCCAGGGAGCAGTACTTC	CASSWAREQYF
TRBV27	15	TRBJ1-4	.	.	TGTGCCAGCAGTTTCAACAGGGCCGAACGGGAAAAACTGTTTTTT	CASSFNRAEREKLFF
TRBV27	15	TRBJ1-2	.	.	TGTGCCAGCAGTTACCGTCGACCGATGAACTATGGCTACACCTTC	CASSYRRPMNYGYTF
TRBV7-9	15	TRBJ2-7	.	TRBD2	TGTGCCAGCAGCTTGGAGGGACTAGCGGGAGGTGAGCAGTACTTC	CASSLEGLAGGEQYF
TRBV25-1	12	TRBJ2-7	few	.	TGTGCCAGCAGTGCCCTCGGACGCCAACAGTACTTC	CASSALGRQQYF
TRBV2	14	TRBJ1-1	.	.	TGTGCCACCATGGGGTTGATCGAGAACACTGAAGCTTTCTTT	CATMGLIENTEAFF
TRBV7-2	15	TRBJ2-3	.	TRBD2	TGTGCCAGCAGCCGAACTAGCGGGAGTGGAGATACGCAGTATTTT	CASSRTSGSGDTQYF
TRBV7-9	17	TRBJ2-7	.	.	TGTGCCAGCAGCCCGACTTACTCCGAACAGGACTCCTACGAGCAGTACTTC	CASSPTYSEQDSYEQYF
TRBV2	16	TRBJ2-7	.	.	TGTGCCAGCAGTGATTGGGTTCGGGACGGCCCCTACGAGCAGTACTTC	CASSDWVRDGPYEQYF
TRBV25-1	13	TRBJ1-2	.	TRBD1	TGTGCCAGCAGCGGTACAGGGGCCGATGGCTACACCTTC	CASSGTGADGYTF
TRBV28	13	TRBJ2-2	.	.	TGTGCCAGCAGCTCGGACCTAACCGGGGAGCTGTTTTTT	CASSSDLTGELFF
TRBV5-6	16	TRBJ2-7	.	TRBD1	TGTGCCAGCAGCCCAATCCGGGACAGGGGCATAGAGGAGCAGTACTTC	CASSPIRDRGIEEQYF
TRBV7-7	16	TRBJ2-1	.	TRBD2	TGTGCCAGCAGCCCCCTCGCGGGAGGGCCCTACAATGAGCAGTTCTTC	CASSPLAGGPYNEQFF
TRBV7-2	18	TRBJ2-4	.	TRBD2	TGTGCCAGCAGCTTAGACGGGAGGGGCGCTATGGCCAAAAACATTCAGTACTTC	CASSLDGRGAMAKNIQYF
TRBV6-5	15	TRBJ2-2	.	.	TGTGCCAGCCGGTCCCAGGGAGCGGAAACCGGGGAGCTGTTTTTT	CASRSQGAETGELFF
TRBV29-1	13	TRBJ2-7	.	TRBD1	TGCAGCGTTGGACAGGGTACAGCCTACGAGCAGTACTTC	CSVGQGTAYEQYF
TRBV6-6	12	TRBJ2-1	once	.	TGTGCCAGCAGCATCCAAGGTAATGAGCAGTTCTTC	CASSIQGNEQFF
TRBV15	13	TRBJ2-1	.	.	TGTGCCACCGGGCTAAGGGTCTACAATGAGCAGTTCTTC	CATGLRVYNEQFF
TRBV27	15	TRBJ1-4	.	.	TGTGCCAGCAGTTGGGCGGGGTCCCTCGGGGAAAAACTGTTTTTT	CASSWAGSLGEKLFF
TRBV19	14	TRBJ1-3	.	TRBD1	TGTGCCAGTCAAACAGGGGTGTATGGCAACACCATATATTTT	CASQTGVYGNTIYF
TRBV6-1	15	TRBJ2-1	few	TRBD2	TGTGCCAGCAGTGACACTAGCGGGTCCTACAATGAGCAGTTCTTC	CASSDTSGSYNEQFF
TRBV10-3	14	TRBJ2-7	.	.	TGTGCCATCAGCCTGCCACAGGTTACCTACGAGCAGTACTTC	CAISLPQVTYEQYF
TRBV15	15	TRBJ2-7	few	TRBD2	TGTGCCACCAGCAGGGGGGATTGGGGAGGGAGCGAGCAGTACTTC	CATSRGDWGGSEQYF
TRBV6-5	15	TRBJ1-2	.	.	TGTGCCAGCAGGGCCGGACAGAACCTAGCCTATGGCTACACCTTC	CASRAGQNLAYGYTF
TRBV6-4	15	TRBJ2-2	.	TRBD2	TGTGCCAGCTCAACCAGCGGGAGTGCATCCGGGAAGCTGTTTTTT	CASSTSGSASGKLFF
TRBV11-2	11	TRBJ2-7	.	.	TGTGCCAGCAGCCCTAACGGCGAGCAGTACTTC	CASSPNGEQYF
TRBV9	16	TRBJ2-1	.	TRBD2	TGTGCCAGCAGCGTAGGTAGGACTAGCGGAGACAATGAGCAGTTCTTC	CASSVGRTSGDNEQFF